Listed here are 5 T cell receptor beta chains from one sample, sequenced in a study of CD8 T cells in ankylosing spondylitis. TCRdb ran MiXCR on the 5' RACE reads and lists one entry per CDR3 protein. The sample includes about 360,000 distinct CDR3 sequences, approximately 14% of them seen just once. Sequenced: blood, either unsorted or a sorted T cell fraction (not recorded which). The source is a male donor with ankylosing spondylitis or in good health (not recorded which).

The CDR3 spells CSAFLGGPNTEAFF. CDR3 sequence (DNA): TGCAGTGCTTTCCTCGGGGGGCCGAACACTGAAGCTTTCTTT. This sequence joins TRBV20-1 and TRBJ1-1; a weak D match, TRBD1 (6 bases). V dropped 5 bases and J dropped 1 base, with 14 bases sitting between them. The V gene's germline CDR1 is DFQATT and CDR2 SNEGSKA (reference sequence). This CDR3 is built from 14 residues.

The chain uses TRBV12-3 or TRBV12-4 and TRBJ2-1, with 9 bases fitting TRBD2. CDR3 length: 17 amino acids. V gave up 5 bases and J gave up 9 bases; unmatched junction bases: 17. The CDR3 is CASSTPGLAVTPTEQFF. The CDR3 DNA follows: TGTGCCAGCAGTACCCCGGGACTAGCAGTAACCCCCACTGAGCAGTTCTTC.

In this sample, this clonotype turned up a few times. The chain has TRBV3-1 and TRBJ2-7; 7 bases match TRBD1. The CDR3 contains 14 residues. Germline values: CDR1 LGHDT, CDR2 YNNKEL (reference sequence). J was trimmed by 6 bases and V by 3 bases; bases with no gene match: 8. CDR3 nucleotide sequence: TGTGCCAGCAGCCAGCCAGGAAGGGGGCTCGAGCAGTACTTC. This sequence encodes CASSQPGRGLEQYF.

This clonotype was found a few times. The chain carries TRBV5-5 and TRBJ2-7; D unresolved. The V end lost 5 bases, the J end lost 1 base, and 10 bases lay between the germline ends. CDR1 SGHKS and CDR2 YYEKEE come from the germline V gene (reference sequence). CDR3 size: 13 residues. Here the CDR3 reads CASRPLGSYEQYF. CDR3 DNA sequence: TGTGCCAGCAGGCCCCTGGGTTCCTACGAGCAGTACTTC.

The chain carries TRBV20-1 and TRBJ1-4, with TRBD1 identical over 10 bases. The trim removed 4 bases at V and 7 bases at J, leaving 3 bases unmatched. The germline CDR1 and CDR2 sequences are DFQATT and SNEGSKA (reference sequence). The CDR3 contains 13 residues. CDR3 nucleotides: TGCAGTGCTATGGACAGGGGGGGTGAAAAACTGTTTTTT. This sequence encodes CSAMDRGGEKLFF.